This TCR beta chain was recovered during a study of blood T cell repertoires in COVID-19. Study in general: Samples came from the United States, Italy and Spain, spanning acute and convalescent COVID-19. PBMCs, B-cell-depleted T cells, or T cells provided the cDNA or gDNA that made up the material.

Per the original methods: Researchers report that nucleated cell counts were estimated from reference gene primer amplification. Clones were read by immunoSEQ multiplex PCR, and TCRdb kept only the in-frame ones, dropping some. V, J and clone size are those of that table, while D and trimming were read from the DNA. The sample has roughly 280,000 clones, over 65% seen once. The germline CDR1 and CDR2 sequences are SGHTA and FQGNSA. The ends were cut back, 7 bases at V and 7 bases at J, with 10 bases in the middle. The CDR3 contains 11 residues. The chain employs TRBV7-2 and TRBJ1-1; no definite D call. Sample: peripheral blood. The receptor comes from a man aged 55-75 years who had recovered from COVID-19. The CDR3: CASTGWSEAFF. Written as DNA, the CDR3 is TGTGCCAGCACCGGCTGGAGTGAAGCTTTCTTT.